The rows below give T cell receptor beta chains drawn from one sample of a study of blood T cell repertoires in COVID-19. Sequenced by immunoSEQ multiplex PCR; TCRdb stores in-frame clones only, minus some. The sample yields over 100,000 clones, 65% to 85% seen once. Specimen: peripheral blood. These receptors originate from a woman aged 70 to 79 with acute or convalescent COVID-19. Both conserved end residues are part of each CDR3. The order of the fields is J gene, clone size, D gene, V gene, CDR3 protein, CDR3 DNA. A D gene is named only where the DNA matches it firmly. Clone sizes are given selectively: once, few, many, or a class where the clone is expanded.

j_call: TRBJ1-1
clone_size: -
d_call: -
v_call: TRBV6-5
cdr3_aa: CASSLSGIQAEAFF
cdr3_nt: TGTGCCAGCAGCCTATCAGGGATTCAAGCTGAAGCTTTCTTT

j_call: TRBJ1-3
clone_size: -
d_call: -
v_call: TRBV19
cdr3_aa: CASSIILTRGSGNTIYF
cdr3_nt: TGTGCCAGTAGTATTATCCTCACCAGGGGTTCTGGAAACACCATATATTTT

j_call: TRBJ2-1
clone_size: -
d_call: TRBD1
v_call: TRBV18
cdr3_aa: CASSPYPPGQPPNEQFF
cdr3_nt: TGTGCCAGCTCACCATACCCCCCGGGACAGCCTCCTAATGAGCAGTTCTTC

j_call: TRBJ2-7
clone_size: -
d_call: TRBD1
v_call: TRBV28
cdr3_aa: CAIRQGQHEQYF
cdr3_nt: TGTGCCATCAGACAGGGACAACACGAGCAGTACTTC

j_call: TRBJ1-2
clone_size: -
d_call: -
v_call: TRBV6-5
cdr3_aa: CASRTTGNSNYGYTF
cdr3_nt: TGTGCCAGCAGGACCACAGGGAATAGCAACTATGGCTACACCTTC

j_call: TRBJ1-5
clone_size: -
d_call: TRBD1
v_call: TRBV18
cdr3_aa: CASSPRTMGQGNQPQHF
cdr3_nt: TGTGCCAGCTCACCAAGGACGATGGGACAGGGGAATCAGCCCCAGCATTTT

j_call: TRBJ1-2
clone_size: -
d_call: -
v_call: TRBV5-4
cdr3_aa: CASSTPRGGTYGYTF
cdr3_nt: TGTGCCAGCAGCACCCCCCGAGGAGGGACCTATGGCTACACCTTC

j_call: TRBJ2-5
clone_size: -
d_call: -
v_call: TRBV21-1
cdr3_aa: CASSNRPKTGEETQYF
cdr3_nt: TGTGCCAGCAGCAATCGCCCGAAGACAGGTGAGGAGACCCAGTACTTC

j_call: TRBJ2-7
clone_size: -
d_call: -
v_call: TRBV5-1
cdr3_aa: CASSLTGTYEQYF
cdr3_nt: TGCGCCAGCAGCTTGACAGGGACCTACGAGCAGTACTTC

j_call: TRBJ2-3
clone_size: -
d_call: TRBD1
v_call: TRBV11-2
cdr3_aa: CASSSDSRGTDTQYF
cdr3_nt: TGTGCCAGCAGCTCTGATAGCAGGGGGACAGATACGCAGTATTTT

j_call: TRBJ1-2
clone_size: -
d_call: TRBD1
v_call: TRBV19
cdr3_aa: CASSSDLGTGGFFNYGYTF
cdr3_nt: TGTGCCAGTAGTTCCGACCTCGGGACAGGGGGTTTCTTTAACTATGGCTACACCTTC

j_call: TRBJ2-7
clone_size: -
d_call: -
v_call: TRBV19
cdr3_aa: CASSTQGYSYEQYF
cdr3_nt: TGTGCCAGTAGTACCCAGGGATACTCCTACGAGCAGTACTTC

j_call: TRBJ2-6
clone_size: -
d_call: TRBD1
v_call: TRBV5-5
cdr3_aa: CASSLEGARLSGANVLTF
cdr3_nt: TGTGCCAGCAGCTTGGAGGGGGCGCGCCTCTCTGGGGCCAACGTCCTGACTTTC

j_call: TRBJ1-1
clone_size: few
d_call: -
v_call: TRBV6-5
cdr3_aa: CASSYSRLNTEAFF
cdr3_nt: TGTGCCAGCAGTTACTCGCGGTTGAACACTGAAGCTTTCTTT

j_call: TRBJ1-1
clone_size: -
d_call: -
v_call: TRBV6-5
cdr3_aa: CASSSTGKNTEAFF
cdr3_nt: TGTGCCAGCAGTTCTACCGGGAAGAACACTGAAGCTTTCTTT

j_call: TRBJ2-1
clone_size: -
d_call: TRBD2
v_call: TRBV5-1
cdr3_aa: CASSLTSGGGGEQFF
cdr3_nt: TGCGCCAGCAGCCTTACTAGCGGGGGCGGGGGAGAGCAGTTCTTC

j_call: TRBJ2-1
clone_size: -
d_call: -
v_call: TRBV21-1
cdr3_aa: CASTSCGNSGLSYNEQFF
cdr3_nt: TGTGCCAGCACCTCATGTGGGAATAGCGGACTCTCCTACAATGAGCAGTTCTTC

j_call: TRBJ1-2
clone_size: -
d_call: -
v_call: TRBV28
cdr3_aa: CASSSGNYGYTF
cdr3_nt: TGTGCCAGCAGTTCCGGGAACTATGGCTACACCTTC

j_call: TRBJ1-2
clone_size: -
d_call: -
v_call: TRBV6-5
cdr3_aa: CASSPLTGSYGYTF
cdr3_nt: TGTGCCAGCAGTCCTCTTACAGGGTCTTATGGCTACACCTTC

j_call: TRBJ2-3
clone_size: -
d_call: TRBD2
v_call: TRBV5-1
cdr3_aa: CASSLATSGGRTQYF
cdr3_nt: TGCGCCAGCAGCTTGGCCACTAGCGGGGGGCGAACGCAGTATTTT

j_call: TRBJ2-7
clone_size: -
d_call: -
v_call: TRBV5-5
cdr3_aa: CASSLVGRASHEQYF
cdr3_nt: TGTGCCAGCAGCTTGGTTGGGCGGGCGTCCCACGAGCAGTACTTC

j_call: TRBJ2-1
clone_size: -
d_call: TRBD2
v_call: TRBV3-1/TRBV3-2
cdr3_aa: CASRSSGYNEQFF
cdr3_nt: TGTGCCAGCAGGTCTAGCGGGTACAATGAGCAGTTCTTC

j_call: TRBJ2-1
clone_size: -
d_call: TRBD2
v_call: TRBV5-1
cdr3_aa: CASKPLAGGPDSPFF
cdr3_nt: TGCGCCAGCAAGCCTCTAGCGGGAGGGCCGGATTCACCGTTCTTC

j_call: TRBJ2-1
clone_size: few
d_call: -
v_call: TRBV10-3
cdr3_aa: CAIGGETYNEQFF
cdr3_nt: TGTGCCATAGGGGGAGAGACCTACAATGAGCAGTTCTTC

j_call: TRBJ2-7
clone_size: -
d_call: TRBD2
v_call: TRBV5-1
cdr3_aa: CASSLETSVNEQYF
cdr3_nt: TGCGCCAGCAGCTTGGAGACTAGCGTTAACGAGCAGTACTTC

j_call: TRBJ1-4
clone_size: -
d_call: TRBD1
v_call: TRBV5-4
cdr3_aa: CASSRDSNEKLFF
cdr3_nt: TGTGCCAGCAGCCGGGACAGTAATGAAAAACTGTTTTTT

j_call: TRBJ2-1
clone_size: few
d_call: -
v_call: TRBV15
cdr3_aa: CATSRDYGSGNEQFF
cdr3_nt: TGTGCCACCAGCAGAGATTACGGGTCTGGTAATGAGCAGTTCTTC

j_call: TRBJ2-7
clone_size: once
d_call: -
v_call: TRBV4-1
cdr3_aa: CASSQDVTSPLGEQYF
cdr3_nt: TGCGCCAGCAGCCAAGATGTCACTAGCCCCCTGGGGGAGCAGTACTTC

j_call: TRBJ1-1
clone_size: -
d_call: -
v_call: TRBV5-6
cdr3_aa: CASSTDRITEAFF
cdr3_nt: TGTGCCAGCAGCACGGACAGAATCACTGAAGCTTTCTTT

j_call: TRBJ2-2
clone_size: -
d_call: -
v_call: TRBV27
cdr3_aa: CASSLRGFNTGELFF
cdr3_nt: TGTGCCAGCAGTCTCAGGGGCTTCAACACCGGGGAGCTGTTTTTT

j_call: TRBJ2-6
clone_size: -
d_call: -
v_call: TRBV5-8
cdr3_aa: CASSFETAPSGANVLTF
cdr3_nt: TGTGCCAGCAGCTTCGAGACAGCCCCCTCTGGGGCCAACGTCCTGACTTTC

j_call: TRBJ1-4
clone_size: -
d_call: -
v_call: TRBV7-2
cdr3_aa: CASSLVRLEKLFF
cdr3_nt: TGTGCCAGCAGCTTAGTCAGACTGGAAAAACTGTTTTTT

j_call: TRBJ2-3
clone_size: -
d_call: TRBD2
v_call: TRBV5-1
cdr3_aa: CASSYGLAGGTDTQYF
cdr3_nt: TGCGCCAGCAGCTACGGACTAGCGGGGGGCACAGATACGCAGTATTTT

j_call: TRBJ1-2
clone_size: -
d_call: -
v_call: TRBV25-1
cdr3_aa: CASSVTDPREGYTF
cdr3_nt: TGTGCCAGCAGTGTCACCGACCCTCGGGAAGGCTACACCTTC

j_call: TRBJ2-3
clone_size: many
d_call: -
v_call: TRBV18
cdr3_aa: CASSPLSADTQYF
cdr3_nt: TGTGCCAGCTCACCACTGAGCGCAGATACGCAGTATTTT

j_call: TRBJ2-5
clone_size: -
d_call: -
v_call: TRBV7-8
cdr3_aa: CASSATGLYQETQYF
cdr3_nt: TGTGCCAGCAGCGCCACCGGACTCTACCAAGAGACCCAGTACTTC

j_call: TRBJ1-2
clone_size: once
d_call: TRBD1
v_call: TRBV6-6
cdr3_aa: CASSYAGQGAGTF
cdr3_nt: TGTGCCAGCAGTTACGCGGGACAGGGTGCAGGCACCTTC

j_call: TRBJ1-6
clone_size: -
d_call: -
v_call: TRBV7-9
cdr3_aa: CASSSPDTWDSPLHF
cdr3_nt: TGTGCCAGCAGCTCACCGGACACATGGGATTCACCCCTCCACTTT

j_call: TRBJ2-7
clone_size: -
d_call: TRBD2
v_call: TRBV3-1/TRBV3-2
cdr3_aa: CASSPSGGGLYEQYF
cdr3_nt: TGTGCCAGCAGCCCCTCCGGGGGGGGCTTATACGAGCAGTACTTC

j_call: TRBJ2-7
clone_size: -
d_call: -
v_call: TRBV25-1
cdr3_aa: CASSTKTGPPYEQYF
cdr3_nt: TGTGCCAGCAGTACTAAAACAGGGCCCCCCTACGAGCAGTACTTC

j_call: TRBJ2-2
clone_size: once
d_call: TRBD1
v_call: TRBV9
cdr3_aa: CASSGPGQGPTGELFF
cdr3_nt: TGTGCCAGCAGCGGACCGGGACAGGGGCCCACCGGGGAGCTGTTTTTT

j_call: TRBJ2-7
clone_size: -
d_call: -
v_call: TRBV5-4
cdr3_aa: CASSLGGLTYEQYF
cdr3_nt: TGTGCCAGCAGCTTGGGCGGGCTAACCTACGAGCAGTACTTC

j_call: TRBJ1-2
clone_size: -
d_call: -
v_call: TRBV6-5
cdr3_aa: CASSSGSLGYTF
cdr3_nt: TGTGCCAGCAGTTCAGGCTCATTGGGCTACACCTTC

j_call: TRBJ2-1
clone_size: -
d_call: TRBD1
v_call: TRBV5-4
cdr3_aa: CASSGPGQGYNEQFF
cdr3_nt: TGTGCCAGCAGCGGGCCGGGACAGGGTTACAATGAGCAGTTCTTC